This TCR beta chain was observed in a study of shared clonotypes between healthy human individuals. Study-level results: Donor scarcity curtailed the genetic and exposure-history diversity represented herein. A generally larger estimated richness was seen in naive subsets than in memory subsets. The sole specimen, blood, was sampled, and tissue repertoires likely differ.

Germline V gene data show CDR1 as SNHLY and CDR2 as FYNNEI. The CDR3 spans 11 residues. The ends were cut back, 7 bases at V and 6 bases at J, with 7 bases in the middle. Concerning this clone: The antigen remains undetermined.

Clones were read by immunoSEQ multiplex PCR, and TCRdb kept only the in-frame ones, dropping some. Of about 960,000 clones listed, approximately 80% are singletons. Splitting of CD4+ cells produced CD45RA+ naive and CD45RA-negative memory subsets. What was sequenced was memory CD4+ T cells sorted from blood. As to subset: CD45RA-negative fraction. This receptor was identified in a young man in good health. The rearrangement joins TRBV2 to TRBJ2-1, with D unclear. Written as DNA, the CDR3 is TGTGCCAGCAAGGCAGTCAATGAGCAGTTCTTC. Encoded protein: CASKAVNEQFF.